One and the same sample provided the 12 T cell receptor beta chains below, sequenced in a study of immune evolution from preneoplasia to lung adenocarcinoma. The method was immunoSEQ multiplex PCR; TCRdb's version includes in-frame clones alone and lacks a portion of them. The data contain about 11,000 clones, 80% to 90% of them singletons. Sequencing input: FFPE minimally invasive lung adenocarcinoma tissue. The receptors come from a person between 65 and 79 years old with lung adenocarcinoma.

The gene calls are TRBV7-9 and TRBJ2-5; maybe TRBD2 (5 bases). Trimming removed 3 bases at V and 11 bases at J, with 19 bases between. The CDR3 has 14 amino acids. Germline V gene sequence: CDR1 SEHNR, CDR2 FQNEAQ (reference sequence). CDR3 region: CASSLEASHGKQYF. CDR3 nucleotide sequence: TGTGCCAGCAGCTTGGAGGCCAGCCATGGCAAGCAGTACTTC. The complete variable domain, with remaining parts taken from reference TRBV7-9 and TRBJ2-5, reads DTGVSQNPRHKITKRGQNVTFRCDPISEHNRLYWYRQTLGQGPEFLTYFQNEAQLEKSRLLSDRFSAERPKGSFSTLEIQRTEQGDSAMYLCASSLEASHGKQYFGPGTRLLVL.

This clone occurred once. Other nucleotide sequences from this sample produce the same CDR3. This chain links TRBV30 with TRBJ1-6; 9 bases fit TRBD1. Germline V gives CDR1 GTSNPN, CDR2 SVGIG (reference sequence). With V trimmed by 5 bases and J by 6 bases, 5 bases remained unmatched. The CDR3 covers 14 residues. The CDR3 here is CAWSSTGGNSPLHF. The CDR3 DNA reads TGTGCCTGGTCCTCGACAGGGGGTAATTCACCCCTCCACTTT.

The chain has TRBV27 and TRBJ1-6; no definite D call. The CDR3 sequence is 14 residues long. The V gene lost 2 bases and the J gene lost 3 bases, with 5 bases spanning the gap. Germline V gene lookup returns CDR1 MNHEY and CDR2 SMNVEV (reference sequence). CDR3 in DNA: TGTGCCAGCAGTTTAGCAGGCTATAATTCACCCCTCCACTTT. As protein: CASSLAGYNSPLHF.

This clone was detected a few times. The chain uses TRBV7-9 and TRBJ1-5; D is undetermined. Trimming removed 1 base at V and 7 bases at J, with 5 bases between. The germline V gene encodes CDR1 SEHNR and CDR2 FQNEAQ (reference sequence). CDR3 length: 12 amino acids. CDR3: CASSLDEQPQHF. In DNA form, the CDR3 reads TGTGCCAGCAGCTTAGACGAGCAGCCCCAGCATTTT. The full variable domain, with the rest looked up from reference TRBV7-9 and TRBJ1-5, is DTGVSQNPRHKITKRGQNVTFRCDPISEHNRLYWYRQTLGQGPEFLTYFQNEAQLEKSRLLSDRFSAERPKGSFSTLEIQRTEQGDSAMYLCASSLDEQPQHFGDGTRLSIL.

DNA for the CDR3: TGTGCCTGGAGTTATGACGGGGAGCTGTTTTTT. This codes for CAWSYDGELFF. This sequence joins TRBV30 and TRBJ2-2, with no clear D. The CDR3 has 11 residues. Looked up from germline, CDR1 is GTSNPN and CDR2 is SVGIG (reference sequence). V lost 2 bases to trimming and J lost 7 bases, with 5 bases between them.

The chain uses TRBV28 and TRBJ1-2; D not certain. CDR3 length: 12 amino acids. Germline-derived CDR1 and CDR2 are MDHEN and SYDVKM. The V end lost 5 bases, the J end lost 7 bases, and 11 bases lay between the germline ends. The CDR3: CASSLEASGYTF. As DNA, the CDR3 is TGTGCCAGCAGTCTGGAAGCTAGTGGCTACACCTTC.

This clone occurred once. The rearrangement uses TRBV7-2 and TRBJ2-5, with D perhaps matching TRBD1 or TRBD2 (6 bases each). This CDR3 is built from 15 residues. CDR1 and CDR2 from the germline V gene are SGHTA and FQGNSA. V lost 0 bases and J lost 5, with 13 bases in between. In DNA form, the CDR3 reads TGTGCCAGCAGCTTAGCGTGGGGGGCCCGCGAGACCCAGTACTTC. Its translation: CASSLAWGARETQYF.

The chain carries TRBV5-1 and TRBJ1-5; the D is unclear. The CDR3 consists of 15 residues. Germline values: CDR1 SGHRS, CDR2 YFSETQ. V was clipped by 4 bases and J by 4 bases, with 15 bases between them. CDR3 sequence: CASSEVPGGNQPQHF. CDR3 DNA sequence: TGCGCCAGCAGCGAGGTCCCGGGAGGGAATCAGCCCCAGCATTTT.

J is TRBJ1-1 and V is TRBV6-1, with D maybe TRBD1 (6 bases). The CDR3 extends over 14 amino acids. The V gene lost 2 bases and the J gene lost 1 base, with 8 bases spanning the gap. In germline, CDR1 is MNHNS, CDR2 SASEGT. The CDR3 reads CASSESGENTEAFF. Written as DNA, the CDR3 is TGTGCCAGCAGTGAATCAGGGGAGAACACTGAAGCTTTCTTT.

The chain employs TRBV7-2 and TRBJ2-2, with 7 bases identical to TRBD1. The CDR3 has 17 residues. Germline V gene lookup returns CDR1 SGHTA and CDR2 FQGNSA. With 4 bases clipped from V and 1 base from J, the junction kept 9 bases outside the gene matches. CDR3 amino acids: CASSSHPGTVNTGELFF. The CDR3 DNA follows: TGTGCCAGCAGCTCCCACCCGGGGACAGTGAACACCGGGGAGCTGTTTTTT.

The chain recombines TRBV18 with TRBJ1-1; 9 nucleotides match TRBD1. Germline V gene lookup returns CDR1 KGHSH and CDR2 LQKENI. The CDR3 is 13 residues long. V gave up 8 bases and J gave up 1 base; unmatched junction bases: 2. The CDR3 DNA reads TGTGCCAGCACGGGACAGGGGAACACTGAAGCTTTCTTT. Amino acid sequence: CASTGQGNTEAFF.

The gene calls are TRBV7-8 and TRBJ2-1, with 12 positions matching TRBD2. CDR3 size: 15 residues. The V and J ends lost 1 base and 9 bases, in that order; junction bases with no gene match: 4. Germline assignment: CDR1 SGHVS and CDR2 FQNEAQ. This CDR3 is CASSLGLAGGREQFF. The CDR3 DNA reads TGTGCCAGCAGCTTAGGCCTAGCGGGAGGGCGTGAGCAGTTCTTC.